The present T cell receptor beta chain was sequenced within a study of cytomegalovirus exposure and HLA in healthy donors. Study conclusions and caveats: A link between a missense DCLRE1C variant and TCR beta V- and J-gene trimming emerged from a later analysis. Per a later analysis, about 17,000 TCR beta sequences showed association with HLA alleles at 0.05 false discovery rate.

The primer mix had 60 Vbeta and 13 Jbeta primers. The table came from immunoSEQ multiplex PCR; TCRdb's copy has only in-frame clones and leaves some out. The repertoire consists of about 110,000 clones, with over 60% occurring once and the leading ten covering around 4%. This CDR3 is 13 amino acids long. Germline V gene data show CDR1 as SNHLY and CDR2 as FYNNEI. Trimming shortened V by 7 bases and J by 4 bases, and 13 bases separated the two germline ends. About this clone itself: What it recognizes is unknown.

The sequencing sample was made of PBMCs. The sequence was collected from a human donor in good health. The chain joins TRBV2 to TRBJ2-5, with TRBD2 as a possible D gene (6 bases). The CDR3 region is CASNGGRGETQYF. The CDR3 DNA is TGTGCCAGCAATGGAGGGCGGGGAGAGACCCAGTACTTC. The variable domain in full, with the rest retrieved from reference TRBV2 and TRBJ2-5, is EPEVTQTPSHQVTQMGQEVILRCVPISNHLYFYWYRQILGQKVEFLVSFYNNEISEKSEIFDDQFSVERPDGSNFTLKIRSTKLEDSAMYFCASNGGRGETQYFGPGTRLLVL.